A single sample is the source of the 15 T cell receptor beta chains below, sequenced in a study of yellow fever vaccine responses in identical twins. MiXCR was run by TCRdb on the RT-PCR reads, yielding one entry per CDR3 protein. The repertoire consists of thousands of distinct CDR3 sequences, with around 91% occurring once and the leading ten covering roughly 1.9%. The sample in question was T cells from blood (PBMCs), unsorted or a sorted subset (not recorded which), obtained before or after yellow fever vaccination (not recorded which). Source of these receptors: a young woman who received the yellow fever vaccine.

V usage is TRBV29-1 and J usage is TRBJ2-5; D gene uncertain. The CDR3 has 12 residues. Looked up from germline, CDR1 is SQVTM and CDR2 is ANQGSEA. V was clipped by 7 bases and J by 5 bases, with 14 bases between them. The chain's CDR3 is CSAETPGETQYF. CDR3 nucleotide sequence: TGCAGCGCAGAGACCCCGGGTGAGACCCAGTACTTC.

CDR3 loop: CASSPTGGHTEAFF. The CDR3 DNA is TGTGCCAGCAGCCCAACAGGGGGGCACACTGAAGCTTTCTTT. This chain joins TRBV11-1 and TRBJ1-1; 8 nucleotides line up with TRBD1. Germline CDR1 SGHAT, CDR2 FQDESV (reference sequence). V was pared by 5 bases and J by 3 bases, with 5 bases of the junction left unmatched. This CDR3 is built from 14 residues.

In its sample, this clonotype was seen once. As DNA, the CDR3 is TGCGCCAGCAGTCTCTCTCCCCTCCGCACTGAAGCTTTCTTT. It yields the protein CASSLSPLRTEAFF. The V call is TRBV10-2, the J call TRBJ1-1; no clear D gene. The CDR3 totals 14 residues. Trimming took off 5 bases at V and 4 bases at J, with 14 bases between the two ends. Per the germline V gene, CDR1 is WSHSY and CDR2 is SAAADI.

The chain recombines TRBV24-1 with TRBJ2-2; maybe TRBD2 (6 bases). V lost 10 bases and J 2 bases, leaving 13 bases between the germline ends. The germline gives CDR1 KGHDR, CDR2 SFDVKD. There are 14 residues in the CDR3. The CDR3 here is CATGYSGNTGELFF. In nucleotides, the CDR3 is TGTGCCACTGGCTATAGCGGAAACACCGGGGAGCTGTTTTTT.

This chain connects TRBV10-3 to TRBJ2-7; the D gene is possibly TRBD1 (5 bases). Between the trimmed V and J ends, which lost 8 bases and 3 bases, there was a span of 17 bases. This CDR3 is 14 amino acids long. Germline CDR1 is ENHRY and CDR2 is SYGVKD. DNA for the CDR3: TGTGCCATCGTAGTCCCAGAGGACAACTACGAGCAGTACTTC. It codes for CAIVVPEDNYEQYF.

The J gene is TRBJ2-3, the V gene TRBV4-1, with D uncertain. There are 15 residues in the CDR3. V dropped 1 base and J dropped 4 bases, with 12 bases sitting between them. The germline gives CDR1 MGHRA, CDR2 YSYEKL. In DNA, the CDR3 is TGCGCCAGCAGCCAAGCCCCTCGTGGAGCAGATACGCAGTATTTT. Protein sequence: CASSQAPRGADTQYF.

The chain uses TRBV13 and TRBJ2-5; 12 bases fit TRBD2. From germline, CDR1 is PRHDT and CDR2 FYEKMQ (reference sequence). The CDR3 contains 17 residues. V was pared by 11 bases and J by 0 bases, with 13 bases of the junction left unmatched. The CDR3 DNA reads as TGTGCCTCAGGAGGGCTAGCGGGGGGGAAAAACCAAGAGACCCAGTACTTC. Its translation is CASGGLAGGKNQETQYF.

V is TRBV5-1 and J is TRBJ2-5; D remains unclear. In germline, CDR1 is SGHRS, CDR2 YFSETQ. This CDR3 has 12 residues. V was shortened by 5 bases and J by 2 bases, with 7 bases between the two germline ends. CDR3 in DNA: TGCGCCAGCAGTCCAGCTCAAGAGACCCAGTACTTC. The encoded protein is CASSPAQETQYF.

The chain is built from TRBV29-1 and TRBJ2-1; D is undetermined. Germline CDR1 SQVTM, CDR2 ANQGSEA. There are 12 residues in the CDR3. V was pared by 0 bases and J by 8 bases, with 8 bases between. The CDR3 loop is CSVEDLRDEQFF. The DNA of the CDR3 is TGCAGCGTTGAAGATCTTAGGGATGAGCAGTTCTTC.

The V call is TRBV10-1, the J call TRBJ1-2; no clear D. In germline, CDR1 is WNHNN, CDR2 SYGVQD (reference sequence). The CDR3 totals 12 residues. Trimming cost V 3 bases and J 2 bases, with 4 bases left between them. The CDR3 bases are TGCGCCAGCAGTGAATGGAACTATGGCTACACCTTC. Amino acid sequence: CASSEWNYGYTF.

The J gene is TRBJ2-3, the V gene TRBV6-5; 14 nucleotides match TRBD2. After removal of 2 bases from V and 0 bases from J, the junction contained 1 base not matched to a gene. The CDR3 length is 17 residues. Per germline, CDR1 MNHEY and CDR2 SVGAGI. CDR3 nucleotide sequence: TGTGCCAGCAGTTACAGGACTAGCGGGGGGAGCACAGATACGCAGTATTTT. It specifies CASSYRTSGGSTDTQYF.

The chain links TRBV20-1 to TRBJ2-3; weak D call: TRBD1 (6 bases). The germline V gene encodes CDR1 DFQATT and CDR2 SNEGSKA (reference sequence). The CDR3 totals 14 residues. Trimming cost V 4 bases and J 4 bases, with 15 bases left between them. DNA for the CDR3: TGCAGTGCTACACACAGGGTCACATCAGATACGCAGTATTTT. As protein: CSATHRVTSDTQYF.

The chain uses TRBV6-5 and TRBJ2-7; D is possibly TRBD1 (6 bases). Germline V CDR1 and CDR2: MNHEY, SVGAGI. Trimming removed 3 bases at V and 6 bases at J, with 18 bases between. The CDR3 spans 15 residues. CDR3 DNA sequence: TGTGCCAGCAGTTATGTGTATCAGGGGTCGCGCGAGCAGTACTTC. Translated, it gives CASSYVYQGSREQYF.

The gene calls are TRBV7-9 and TRBJ1-1; no reliable D call. Trimming removed 2 bases at V and 4 bases at J, with 5 bases between. The V gene's germline CDR1 is SEHNR and CDR2 FQNEAQ (reference sequence). CDR3 length equals 12 residues. The DNA for the CDR3 is TGTGCCAGCAGCTTACAGGTCACTGAAGCTTTCTTT. This gives the protein CASSLQVTEAFF.

The rearrangement joins TRBV18 to TRBJ2-5; D remains ambiguous. Germline V gene lookup returns CDR1 KGHSH and CDR2 LQKENI. The CDR3 consists of 12 residues. V lost 2 bases and J lost 3, with 4 bases in between. The CDR3 sequence: CASSPGKETQYF. In nucleotides, the CDR3 is TGTGCCAGCTCACCAGGCAAAGAGACCCAGTACTTC.